The 23 T cell receptor beta chains presented below share a single source sample, sequenced in a study of human T cells and chemical hapten exposure. TCRdb analysed the RACE reads with MiXCR anew, one entry per CDR3 protein. The sample contains about 80,000 distinct CDR3 sequences, roughly 15% of which appear only once. Time point indicated: pre-sensitization, week 0. Stated treatment: therapeutic diphenylcyclopropenone sensitization with weekly scalp DPC. The sample here was whole blood, taken in connection with sensitization to the hapten diphenylcyclopropenone (DPC). These TCRs come from a woman in her forties or fifties with alopecia areata. Some clones in this sample may be carry-over from other donors' samples.

J is TRBJ2-3 and V is TRBV5-1, with 12 bases matching TRBD2. Germline assignment: CDR1 SGHRS and CDR2 YFSETQ. Trimming cost V 4 bases and J 6 bases; bases outside gene matches: 9. There are 16 residues in the CDR3. CDR3 protein: CASSQGLAGPADTQYF. In nucleotides, the CDR3 is TGCGCCAGCAGCCAAGGACTAGCGGGACCCGCTGATACGCAGTATTTT.

This clonotype showed up many times. The rearrangement joins TRBV20-1 to TRBJ2-3; 11 nucleotides agree with TRBD2. The CDR3 consists of 13 residues. The germline V gene encodes CDR1 DFQATT and CDR2 SNEGSKA (reference sequence). Unmatched junction bases numbered 5, after V lost 4 bases and J lost 8 bases. CDR3 loop: CSAMGTSGGTQYF. DNA of the CDR3: TGCAGTGCTATGGGGACTAGCGGAGGTACGCAGTATTTT.

This clonotype was recorded many times. The chain couples TRBV12-3 or TRBV12-4 to TRBJ2-1; 12 bases are shared with TRBD2. The CDR3 totals 18 residues. V was pared by 6 bases and J by 7 bases, with 16 bases of the junction left unmatched. The CDR3 spells CASSKNSPSGRVRNEQFF. CDR3 nucleotide sequence: TGTGCCAGCAGCAAAAATTCTCCTAGCGGGAGGGTTAGAAATGAGCAGTTCTTC.

This chain uses TRBV5-1 with TRBJ2-3, with 7 positions matching TRBD1. CDR3 size: 16 residues. Trimming at V came to 4 bases and at J to 0 bases, leaving 8 bases not matched to a gene. The germline V gene encodes CDR1 SGHRS and CDR2 YFSETQ. The CDR3 region is CASSRTGLSSTDTQYF. CDR3 nucleotide sequence: TGCGCCAGCAGCCGGACAGGCCTATCAAGCACAGATACGCAGTATTTT.

In this sample, this clonotype turned up a few times. The chain joins TRBV27 to TRBJ2-7, with 11 bases aligning to TRBD2. The CDR3 sequence is 16 residues long. The junction had 12 bases not matched to a gene; V was cut back by 4 bases and J by 7 bases. Germline lookup yields CDR1 MNHEY and CDR2 SMNVEV (reference sequence). The CDR3 region is CASSSLTSGSRKEQYF. The CDR3 nucleotides are TGTGCCAGCAGTTCTCTCACTAGCGGGAGCAGAAAAGAGCAGTACTTC.

This clonotype was found a few times. This chain joins TRBV7-8 and TRBJ2-5; possibly TRBD2 for D (6 bases). The V gene's germline CDR1 is SGHVS and CDR2 FQNEAQ. This CDR3 contains 17 residues. The V end was cut by 5 bases, the J end by 5 bases, with 24 bases between. CDR3 sequence (DNA): TGTGCCAGCAGCGGGGGACTTTGGCCGCCTCTGGGGGAGACCCAGTACTTC. It codes for CASSGGLWPPLGETQYF. Full variable domain (missing parts from reference TRBV7-8 and TRBJ2-5): GAGVSQSPRYKVAKRGQDVALRCDPISGHVSLFWYQQALGQGPEFLTYFQNEAQLDKSGLPSDRFFAERPEGSVSTLKIQRTQQEDSAVYLCASSGGLWPPLGETQYFGPGTRLLVL.

The chain uses TRBV12-3 or TRBV12-4 and TRBJ1-2; 7 positions match TRBD1. The CDR3 runs to 14 residues. J gave up 4 bases and V 3 bases, and 5 bases lay outside the gene matches. CDR3 nucleotide sequence: TGTGCCAGCAGTTTGGACAGGACGCTCTATGGCTACACCTTC. Its protein product is CASSLDRTLYGYTF.

The rearrangement uses TRBV29-1 and TRBJ2-3, with TRBD2 identical over 10 bases. The CDR3 contains 14 residues. Losses at the gene ends were 5 bases for V and 6 bases for J; bases not matched to a gene: 8. The germline V gene encodes CDR1 SQVTM and CDR2 ANQGSEA. The CDR3 reads CSVRAGGPGDTQYF. CDR3 DNA sequence: TGCAGCGTTAGAGCGGGAGGGCCGGGGGATACGCAGTATTTT.

This clonotype was seen a few times. The chain has TRBV28 and TRBJ2-7, with TRBD2 as a possible D gene (6 bases). This CDR3 comprises 20 residues. The germline CDR1 and CDR2 sequences are MDHEN and SYDVKM. Trimming stripped 1 base from V and 1 base from J, with 26 bases between. The CDR3 here is CASSLSARRWDSKISYEQYF. As DNA, the CDR3 is TGTGCCAGCAGTTTATCCGCCCGAAGATGGGACTCGAAGATTTCCTACGAGCAGTACTTC. Complete variable domain (other parts from reference TRBV28 and TRBJ2-7): DVKVTQSSRYLVKRTGEKVFLECVQDMDHENMFWYRQDPGLGLRLIYFSYDVKMKEKGDIPEGYSVSREKKERFSLILESASTNQTSMYLCASSLSARRWDSKISYEQYFGPGTRLTVT.

This clonotype was counted a few times. This sequence joins TRBV27 and TRBJ2-5; 9 positions agree with TRBD2. Germline V gene lookup returns CDR1 MNHEY and CDR2 SMNVEV (reference sequence). Trimming cost V 5 bases and J 4 bases; bases outside gene matches: 11. This CDR3 comprises 16 residues. The CDR3 DNA sequence: TGTGCCAGCAGTCGTCTATGGACTAGCGAGGCAGAGACCCAGTACTTC. Amino acid sequence: CASSRLWTSEAETQYF.

The chain links TRBV2 to TRBJ1-1, with a weak D call TRBD1 (6 bases). CDR1 is SNHLY, CDR2 FYNNEI, per germline. V was pared by 6 bases and J by 1 base, with 18 bases between. The CDR3 length is 16 residues. CDR3 DNA: TGTGCCAGCAGGAGATTGGGGGGCGGCACGAACACTGAAGCTTTCTTT. Its translation: CASRRLGGGTNTEAFF.

In its sample, this clonotype was seen a few times. V is TRBV14 and J is TRBJ2-4, with a possible D match to TRBD1 (6 bases). The CDR3 sequence is 14 residues long. In germline, CDR1 is SGHDN, CDR2 FVKESK. Trimming took off 0 bases at V and 6 bases at J, with 9 bases between the two ends. The DNA of the CDR3 is TGTGCCAGCAGCCAAGATCAGGGGCGAAACATTCAGTACTTC. It translates to CASSQDQGRNIQYF.

This clonotype showed up many times. This chain joins TRBV20-1 and TRBJ2-7; D not certain. This CDR3 spans 12 amino acids. CDR1 and CDR2 (germline): DFQATT, SNEGSKA (reference sequence). Trimming pared 2 bases from V and 6 bases from J, leaving 11 bases between. The CDR3: CSARPGSVEQYF. In nucleotides, the CDR3 is TGCAGTGCTAGACCCGGGTCGGTCGAGCAGTACTTC.

V is TRBV14 and J is TRBJ2-3; 10 positions match TRBD1. V was pared by 4 bases and J by 4 bases, with 14 bases of the junction left unmatched. This CDR3 contains 18 residues. Germline V CDR1 and CDR2: SGHDN, FVKESK. The CDR3 loop is CASSRYPPGTGESDTQYF. The CDR3, as DNA: TGTGCCAGCAGCCGCTACCCCCCCGGGACAGGGGAATCAGATACGCAGTATTTT.

As regards this clonotype: The conserved phenylalanine or tryptophan is not found at the CDR3 terminus, so this likely reflects a read error. The rearrangement links TRBV7-2 to TRBJ2-7; TRBD2 aligns across 9 bases. The CDR3 loop spans 15 amino acids. Germline V gene data show CDR1 as SGHTA and CDR2 as FQGNSA. The CDR3 DNA is TGTGCCAGCAGCATCGTAGCGGGAGTCTCCCACGAGCAGTACTAC. Translation gives CASSIVAGVSHEQYY.

This clonotype occurred a few times. The V and J genes are TRBV6-6 and TRBJ2-1; 15 nucleotides align to TRBD2. V lost 4 bases to trimming and J lost 9 bases; unmatched junction nucleotides: 4. There are 15 residues in the CDR3. CDR1 and CDR2 from the germline V gene are MNHNY and SVGAGI (reference sequence). As DNA, the CDR3 is TGTGCCAGCAGTTCGGGACTAGCGGGAGGTGGTGAGCAGTTCTTC. Encoded protein: CASSSGLAGGGEQFF.

This sequence joins TRBV6-2 or TRBV6-3 and TRBJ1-1, with a possible D match to TRBD1 (5 bases). Germline values: CDR1 MNHEY, CDR2 SVGEGT. With 6 bases removed from V and 0 bases from J, the gap between germline ends came to 11 bases. The CDR3 covers 14 residues. The CDR3 nucleotides read TGTGCCAGCAGCTCCGGGACCTTGAACACTGAAGCTTTCTTT. Its translation: CASSSGTLNTEAFF.

By share, this clonotype counts as medium-sized (0.01 to 0.1%). This chain connects TRBV11-2 to TRBJ2-2; D not certain. This CDR3 spans 18 amino acids. The germline gives CDR1 SGHAT, CDR2 FQNNGV. V shed 1 base and J shed 1 base, with 16 bases lying between them. CDR3 in amino acids: CASSLGGSVGLNTGELFF. CDR3 DNA: TGTGCCAGCAGCTTAGGCGGAAGCGTTGGCCTGAACACCGGGGAGCTGTTTTTT.

In its sample, this clonotype was seen a few times. The gene calls are TRBV18 and TRBJ2-3; D remains ambiguous. CDR1 is KGHSH and CDR2 is LQKENI in the germline V gene. V was clipped by 3 bases and J by 6 bases, with 7 bases between them. The CDR3 is made up of 12 amino acids. CDR3 sequence: CASSPDLDTQYF. The CDR3, as DNA: TGTGCCAGCTCACCTGACCTTGATACGCAGTATTTT.

This clonotype was detected a few times. This sequence joins TRBV5-6 and TRBJ1-4, with D possibly matching TRBD1 (6 bases). The CDR3 runs to 15 residues. The germline V and J ends were trimmed by 1 base and 6 bases, with 13 bases remaining between them. Germline V gene sequence: CDR1 SGHDT, CDR2 YYEEEE. The CDR3 loop is CASSLTGQNHEKLFF. The CDR3, as DNA: TGTGCCAGCAGCTTGACCGGACAGAATCATGAAAAACTGTTTTTT.

This clonotype was seen more than once but under ten times. The chain couples TRBV5-4 to TRBJ2-7; 10 positions match TRBD2. V lost 0 bases and J lost 4; bases outside the gene matches: 10. Germline V gives CDR1 SGHNT, CDR2 YYREEE (reference sequence). The CDR3 loop spans 17 amino acids. In DNA, the CDR3 is TGTGCCAGCAGCTTGGTTGCTAGCGGGAGTCAAGGTTACGAGCAGTACTTC. This gives the protein CASSLVASGSQGYEQYF.

The chain links TRBV29-1 to TRBJ2-2; TRBD2 might be the D (7 bases). The length of the CDR3 is 15 residues. The V end was cut by 6 bases, the J end by 4 bases, with 18 bases between. Per germline, CDR1 SQVTM and CDR2 ANQGSEA. CDR3 amino acids: CSVRRGAAGTGELFF. DNA for the CDR3: TGCAGCGTAAGACGGGGGGCCGCCGGCACCGGGGAGCTGTTTTTT.

This clonotype has only a few counts. The chain combines TRBV19 with TRBJ1-5; 9 bases align to TRBD1. Germline V CDR1 and CDR2: LNHDA, SQIVND (reference sequence). The CDR3 is made up of 16 amino acids. The V and J ends lost 4 bases and 7 bases, in that order; junction bases with no gene match: 11. The CDR3 protein is CASSRTLQGAQQPQHF. DNA for the CDR3: TGTGCCAGTAGTAGGACATTACAGGGGGCACAACAGCCCCAGCATTTT. Full variable domain (missing parts from reference TRBV19 and TRBJ1-5): DGGITQSPKYLFRKEGQNVTLSCEQNLNHDAMYWYRQDPGQGLRLIYYSQIVNDFQKGDIAEGYSVSREKKESFPLTVTSAQKNPTAFYLCASSRTLQGAQQPQHFGDGTRLSIL.